The T cell receptor (beta chain) under discussion was sequenced for a study of blood T cell repertoires in COVID-19 (dated by TCRdb to the early 2020s). For the wider study: The collaborator samples originated in the United States, Italy and Spain and spanned the acute and convalescent phases of COVID-19. A freely available public database, intended as a resource for researchers studying the immune response to SARS-CoV-2, is where the repertoires were released. The material from the prospective study consisted of cDNA or gDNA derived from T cells, B-cell-depleted T cells, or PBMCs. Where HLA class I and class II types were available, the types were taken from metadata supplied by the sample provider, not from assay-based typing. The dataset comprised deeply sampled blood TCRbeta repertoires from subjects exposed to, actively infected with, or recovered from COVID-19. The samples were drawn from the first 160 participants of the ongoing ImmuneRACE study and from roughly 1,300 subjects provided by 6 global collaborators. The sample metadata nearly always contained a de-identified subject ID, COVID-19 status, age in years and sex.

The immunoSEQ Assay, a bias-controlled multiplex PCR, was used to amplify TCRbeta CDR3 regions from genomic DNA. Under the source paper's analysis protocol: The number of nucleated cells in each sample was estimated from the amplification of reference gene primers within the assay. To quantify the absolute abundance of each unique TCRbeta CDR3 rearrangement, sequence reads were collapsed and filtered. Productive Simpson clonality was computed per sample as the square root of Simpson's diversity index over productive rearrangements. As stored in TCRdb, this immuneACCESS dataset retains in-frame rearrangements with V and J assigned. A fraction of the clones does not appear; measured against another copy, unresolved V genes explain less than half of the discrepancy, and the remainder lacks a known reason. That table furnishes V, J and clone size, whereas the DNA furnished D and trimming. For this sample the table gives about 170,000 clones, of which roughly 86% were detected only once. The ten largest clones represent around 2.9% of the sample.

Trimming leaves V shorter by 1 base and J shorter by 1 base, with the junction holding 8 bases beyond the gene matches. Spanning cysteine to phenylalanine, the CDR3 consists of 18 amino acids. Only the CDR3 portion is preserved as DNA: 54 bases, with reading frame beginning at the first base. The germline V gene specifies SGDLS as CDR1 and YYNGEE as CDR2. Worth noting for this clone: Its cognate antigen has yet to be identified. Base-call qualities are not available, and no considerably larger clone is one nucleotide away.

One collaborating source in Seattle enrolled patients during active infection and followed them longitudinally through the course of disease. The collaborating institutions used their own protocols to collect whole blood in K2EDTA tubes. For TCRbeta analysis, collaborators shipped samples in one of three forms: frozen whole blood, isolated PBMCs, or DNA extracted from either of those sample types. Study-level results and caveats: How much clinical and demographic metadata was included differed by source and by participant, and the metadata was provided uncurated.

The TCR originated in an elderly woman with COVID-19, enrolled during active disease. The sequence links TRBV9 to TRBJ2-3; 11 of the junction bases match TRBD2. The source material was peripheral blood. CDR3 reads: CASSVLAGGLIRTDTQYF. The nucleotide sequence reads as follows: TGTGCCAGCAGCGTATTAGCGGGGGGGTTGATCCGCACAGATACGCAGTATTTT.